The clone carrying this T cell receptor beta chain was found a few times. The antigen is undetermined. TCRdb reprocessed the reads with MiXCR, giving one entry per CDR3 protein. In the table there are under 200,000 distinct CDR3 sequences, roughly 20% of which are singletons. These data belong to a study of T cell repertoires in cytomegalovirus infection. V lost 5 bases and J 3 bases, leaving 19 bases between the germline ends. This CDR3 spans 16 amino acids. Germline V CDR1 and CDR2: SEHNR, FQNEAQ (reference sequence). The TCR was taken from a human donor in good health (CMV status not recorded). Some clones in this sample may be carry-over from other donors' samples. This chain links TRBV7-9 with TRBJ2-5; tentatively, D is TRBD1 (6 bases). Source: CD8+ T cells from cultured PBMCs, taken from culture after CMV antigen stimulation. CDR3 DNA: TGTGCCAGCAGCCCTGTGAGGGGGTATGACAAAGAGACCCAGTACTTC. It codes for CASSPVRGYDKETQYF.